This T cell receptor (beta chain) was sequenced for a study of cytomegalovirus exposure and HLA in healthy donors. Study-level points and caveats: With further analysis later on, most CMV-associated TCR beta chains appeared HLA-restricted. Most TCR beta V segments were productive about 87% or about 30% of the time in an earlier analysis. Information on immune exposure was restricted to one variable (CMV serostatus).

The primer mix had 60 Vbeta and 13 Jbeta primers. The data were produced by immunoSEQ multiplex PCR, yet TCRdb's version contains in-frame clones alone and is incomplete. In the table there are about 190,000 clones, about 76% of which are singletons. Nominally healthy donors provided the samples, though records likely missed some immune exposures. Concerning this clone: The antigen is unknown.

The clonotype originates from a woman aged 50 to 60 in good health and CMV-seronegative. The sequenced material came from PBMCs.

In DNA form, the CDR3 reads TGCGCCAGCAGCCAAGTTGTCACTAGCGGCGATACGCAGTATTTT. Translation: CASSQVVTSGDTQYF. The genes are TRBV4-1 and TRBJ2-3; TRBD2 agrees at 8 bases. The CDR3 contains 15 residues. Germline lookup yields CDR1 MGHRA and CDR2 YSYEKL. V lost 1 base, J lost 6 bases, and 6 bases stayed unmatched.